What follows are 18 T cell receptor beta chains derived from one specimen sequenced in a study of response to subunit inactivated influenza vaccine (dated by TCRdb to between 2018 and 2020). Library generation was performed with RT-PCR. Instrument used: Illumina HiSeq 2500. TCRdb redid the processing of the public reads, applying fastp at Q25 and MiXCR, and retained in-frame beta chains. Records with the same CDR3 protein are collapsed into one entry carrying the most frequent genes and DNA. The sample yields about 570,000 distinct CDR3 sequences; about 11% were counted once. The ten top clones hold 11% of the sample. These same records also appear under a second study, on T cells expressing NK-cell markers. That second report states: TCR beta cDNA libraries were prepared using 5'RACE template switching, which introduced a universal primer site and unique molecular identifiers.

Sequencing was performed on PBMCs from blood, taken on the day of vaccination. The receptors stem from a man in his fifties or sixties who received an inactivated influenza vaccine. Donor details come from another sample of the same person, matched by shared clones.

The rearrangement uses TRBV20-1 and TRBJ2-4; 7 bases line up with TRBD1. V gave up 1 base and J gave up 8 bases; unmatched junction bases: 8. This CDR3 has 14 amino acids. Germline values: CDR1 DFQATT, CDR2 SNEGSKA (reference sequence). Here the CDR3 DNA reads TGCAGTGCTAGAGTGGAGACAGGGTCAGACATTCAGTACTTC. Translation: CSARVETGSDIQYF.

The chain recombines TRBV12-3 or TRBV12-4 with TRBJ2-6; D unresolved. V was trimmed by 5 bases and J by 0 bases, leaving 14 bases between them. This CDR3 is built from 17 residues. The CDR3 DNA follows: TGTGCCAGCAGTGACGCTGGGTTAAGCTCTGGGGCCAACGTCCTGACTTTC. It yields the protein CASSDAGLSSGANVLTF.

V and J are TRBV7-9 and TRBJ2-1, with a tentative D call TRBD1 (5 bases). The CDR3 length is 12 residues. Per the germline V gene, CDR1 is SEHNR and CDR2 is FQNEAQ (reference sequence). V shed 6 bases and J shed 10 bases, with 13 bases lying between them. CDR3 sequence (DNA): TGTGCCAGCAGTTTCCAAAGGGGCGAGCAGTTCTTC. It yields the protein CASSFQRGEQFF.

CDR3 amino acids: CSARDQRRGGWDTQYF. The CDR3 DNA reads TGCAGTGCTAGAGACCAGCGTCGAGGGGGATGGGATACGCAGTATTTT. V is TRBV20-1 and J is TRBJ2-3, with a tentative D call TRBD1 (6 bases). The CDR3 has 16 residues. The germline V gene encodes CDR1 DFQATT and CDR2 SNEGSKA (reference sequence). V was trimmed by 0 bases and J by 6 bases, leaving 19 bases between them.

This clonotype was counted many times. DNA of the CDR3: TGCAGCGCCAAGGGACAGTGGGACACTGAAGCTTTCTTT. Encoded protein: CSAKGQWDTEAFF. The J gene is TRBJ1-1, the V gene TRBV29-1; 7 bases fit TRBD1. The CDR3 is 13 amino acids. Germline trimming cut 7 bases from V and 3 bases from J; bases unmatched to any gene: 8. CDR1 is SQVTM and CDR2 is ANQGSEA in the germline V gene.

Concerning this clonotype itself: Relative to the germline gene, one junction end is altered; a read error may explain this. J is TRBJ2-3 and V is TRBV10-3; D uncertain. This CDR3 has 13 residues. The germline gives CDR1 ENHRY, CDR2 SYGVKD. CDR3 in DNA: TGTGCCGTCAGTGAGAACGGTGCAGATACGCAGTATTTT. Protein sequence: CAVSENGADTQYF.

With regard to this clonotype: A single base separates this from a much larger clone, so it may be a read error. This chain connects TRBV24-1 to TRBJ2-1; D uncertain. Trimming took off 6 bases at V and 7 bases at J, with 6 bases between the two ends. The CDR3 spans 11 residues. Germline V gene lookup returns CDR1 KGHDR and CDR2 SFDVKD. This chain's CDR3 is CATSMTNEQFF. The CDR3, as DNA: TGTGCCACCAGTATGACTAATGAGCAGTTCTTC.

In its sample, this clonotype was seen a few times. The V gene is TRBV7-8, the J gene TRBJ2-7; D is undetermined. Germline V CDR1 and CDR2: SGHVS, FQNEAQ. Trimming pared 2 bases from V and 3 bases from J, leaving 11 bases between. This CDR3 region has 14 residues. Here the CDR3 DNA reads TGTGCCAGCAGCTTAAGCAACACTTTCTACGAGCAGTACTTC. This gives the protein CASSLSNTFYEQYF. The full variable domain, rest sourced from reference TRBV7-8 and TRBJ2-7, is GAGVSQSPRYKVAKRGQDVALRCDPISGHVSLFWYQQALGQGPEFLTYFQNEAQLDKSGLPSDRFFAERPEGSVSTLKIQRTQQEDSAVYLCASSLSNTFYEQYFGPGTRLTVT.

In this sample, this clonotype turned up a few times. The V call is TRBV5-1, the J call TRBJ2-5; 8 nucleotides line up with TRBD2. The germline V gene has CDR1 SGHRS and CDR2 YFSETQ. The junction had 10 bases not matched to a gene; V was cut back by 4 bases and J by 5 bases. The CDR3 totals 15 residues. This CDR3 reads CASSIIAGTQETQYF. DNA for the CDR3: TGCGCCAGCAGCATAATAGCGGGGACCCAGGAGACCCAGTACTTC.

A few counts support this clonotype. V is TRBV4-1 and J is TRBJ1-6; D not resolved. The germline V gene has CDR1 MGHRA and CDR2 YSYEKL. The CDR3 sequence is 16 residues long. With 4 bases removed from V and 4 bases from J, the gap between germline ends came to 14 bases. CDR3 sequence: CASSPYLGAYNSPLHF. DNA of the CDR3: TGCGCCAGCAGCCCGTACCTGGGAGCTTATAATTCACCCCTCCACTTT.

The chain uses TRBV19 and TRBJ2-5, with D perhaps matching TRBD2 (5 bases). Per the germline V gene, CDR1 is LNHDA and CDR2 is SQIVND (reference sequence). The CDR3 runs to 14 residues. Trimming shortened V by 3 bases and J by 5 bases, and 13 bases separated the two germline ends. This CDR3 reads CASSIEPSRETQYF. The CDR3 DNA is TGTGCCAGTAGTATCGAGCCTAGCCGGGAGACCCAGTACTTC.

The rearrangement joins TRBV11-2 to TRBJ2-3, with 12 bases matching TRBD2. J was trimmed by 5 bases and V by 4 bases; bases with no gene match: 7. The germline V gene encodes CDR1 SGHAT and CDR2 FQNNGV. CDR3 size: 16 residues. DNA for the CDR3: TGTGCCAGCAGCTATCTAGCGGGAGGGCTGTTAGATACGCAGTATTTT. This encodes CASSYLAGGLLDTQYF.

This clonotype was counted between two and nine times. The chain combines TRBV29-1 with TRBJ2-5, with a tentative D call TRBD1 (5 bases). Trimming took 2 bases from V and 4 from J, leaving 17 bases between them. The CDR3 loop spans 15 amino acids. Germline V CDR1 and CDR2: SQVTM, ANQGSEA. CDR3 in DNA: TGCAGCGTTGAACCCAAGGGGCAGGGTTTAGAGACCCAGTACTTC. Encoded protein: CSVEPKGQGLETQYF. The whole variable domain, remainder taken from reference TRBV29-1 and TRBJ2-5, is SAVISQKPSRDICQRGTSLTIQCQVDSQVTMMFWYRQQPGQSLTLIATANQGSEATYESGFVIDKFPISRPNLTFSTLTVSNMSPEDSSIYLCSVEPKGQGLETQYFGPGTRLLVL.

The CDR3 DNA reads as TGCGCCAGCAGCTTGCAGCAGTCCAAGTTTGAGACCCAGTACTTC. Its translation is CASSLQQSKFETQYF. The chain has TRBV5-1 and TRBJ2-5, with D hard to call. This CDR3 comprises 15 residues. CDR1 SGHRS and CDR2 YFSETQ come from the germline V gene. The ends were cut back, 1 base at V and 5 bases at J, with 15 bases in the middle.

This clonotype was counted a few times. The chain has TRBV10-3 and TRBJ2-5; tentative D call: TRBD1 (6 bases). Germline V gene data show CDR1 as ENHRY and CDR2 as SYGVKD. Trimming took off 8 bases at V and 4 bases at J, with 14 bases between the two ends. The CDR3 is made up of 13 amino acids. CDR3 bases: TGTGCCATCGGGGGCGTGAATACAGAGACCCAGTACTTC. It is translated as CAIGGVNTETQYF.

The sample holds a few counts of this clonotype. As DNA, the CDR3 is TGCGCCAGCAGCTCCGACAGGGTATCACCCCTCCACTTT. Translation gives CASSSDRVSPLHF. V usage is TRBV5-1 and J usage is TRBJ1-6; 7 positions agree with TRBD1. J was trimmed by 10 bases and V by 3 bases; bases with no gene match: 4. This CDR3 spans 13 amino acids. The germline V gene has CDR1 SGHRS and CDR2 YFSETQ.

This clonotype has a handful of counts. The chain uses TRBV5-1 and TRBJ2-6; 8 nucleotides match TRBD1. V trimming: 4 bases; J trimming: 2 bases; junction bases outside the gene matches: 20. The germline V gene has CDR1 SGHRS and CDR2 YFSETQ. The CDR3 spans 21 residues. The CDR3 DNA reads as TGCGCCAGCAGCCGGGATGGGTCCCCCCGACAGGGGCCAACTGGGGCCAACGTCCTGACTTTC. This encodes CASSRDGSPRQGPTGANVLTF.

This chain joins TRBV5-1 and TRBJ2-5; 11 bases are a match to TRBD2. From germline, CDR1 is SGHRS and CDR2 YFSETQ. The CDR3 sequence is 15 residues long. Trimming at V came to 2 bases and at J to 5 bases, leaving 5 bases not matched to a gene. Here the CDR3 reads CASSFIAGGTETQYF. The CDR3 coding sequence is TGCGCCAGCAGCTTTATAGCGGGAGGGACGGAGACCCAGTACTTC.